The clone carrying this TCR beta chain has just a few counts. A much larger clone sits a single nucleotide away, making a read error possible. CDR1 and CDR2 (germline): MNHNS, SASEGT. V was pared by 5 bases and J by 8 bases, with 10 bases between. CDR3 length equals 12 residues. Donors had localized lung adenocarcinoma, a non-small cell lung cancer. TCRdb itself ran the PCR reads through MiXCR, one entry per CDR3 protein. The sample has 16,000 or so distinct CDR3 sequences; about half are singletons. This specimen belongs to a study of CD4 and CD8 cells across lung adenocarcinoma regions. V usage is TRBV6-1 and J usage is TRBJ2-1; no clear D gene. The source of this sequence is a female donor with lung adenocarcinoma. The CD4 and CD8 labels of this study may be unreliable. The sequenced sample was CD8+ T cells from the center of a lung tumor. CDR3 loop: CASSRQWDEQFF. The CDR3 bases are TGTGCCAGCAGTCGACAATGGGATGAGCAGTTCTTC.